What follows are 10 T cell receptor beta chains derived from one specimen sequenced in a study of OX40 agonist ivuxolimab in advanced cancers. Measured with immunoSEQ multiplex PCR; TCRdb has only the in-frame clones, and not every one. This table holds tens of thousands of clones, about 86% found once. This specimen was CD4+ or CD8+ T cells sorted from blood, taken in a trial of the OX40 agonist ivuxolimab. The receptors here all came from an adult with an advanced solid tumor such as melanoma, head and neck, liver or kidney cancer.

The chain is built from TRBV10-2 and TRBJ2-1; D remains ambiguous. The V end lost 4 bases, the J end lost 2 bases, and 3 bases lay between the germline ends. The CDR3 contains 12 residues. Looked up from germline, CDR1 is WSHSY and CDR2 is SAAADI. In DNA form, the CDR3 reads TGCGCCAGCAGTGGTGCCTACAATGAGCAGTTCTTC. Residues: CASSGAYNEQFF.

The gene calls are TRBV19 and TRBJ2-7; D tentatively fits TRBD1 or TRBD2 (6 bases each). Germline V CDR1 and CDR2: LNHDA, SQIVND (reference sequence). With 5 bases removed from V and 3 bases from J, the gap between germline ends came to 17 bases. The CDR3 contains 15 residues. CDR3 region: CASSATSGDFYEQYF. DNA of the CDR3: TGTGCCAGTAGTGCAACGTCAGGGGACTTCTACGAGCAGTACTTC.

V usage is TRBV28 and J usage is TRBJ2-5, with D perhaps matching TRBD1 (6 bases). Germline assignment: CDR1 MDHEN and CDR2 SYDVKM. The V gene lost 4 bases and the J gene lost 1 base, with 13 bases spanning the gap. The CDR3 has 15 residues. DNA of the CDR3: TGTGCCAGCAGTTCCAGGTTCAGGGGCCAAGAGACCCAGTACTTC. Translation: CASSSRFRGQETQYF.

The chain combines TRBV5-4 with TRBJ2-1; D gene uncertain. V lost 4 bases, J lost 8 bases, and 19 bases lay in between. The CDR3 loop spans 15 amino acids. The V gene's germline CDR1 is SGHNT and CDR2 YYREEE (reference sequence). CDR3 residues: CASSPEVWQSHEQFF. Written as DNA, the CDR3 is TGTGCCAGCAGCCCTGAGGTGTGGCAGTCCCATGAGCAGTTCTTC.

On this clone: One end of the junction fails to match germline, which may point to a read error. The chain employs TRBV19 and TRBJ2-1; no firm D call. This CDR3 is built from 11 residues. Germline V gene sequence: CDR1 LNHDA, CDR2 SQIVND (reference sequence). The CDR3 reads CASSSYNGQFF. CDR3 DNA: TGTGCCAGTAGTTCGTACAATGGGCAGTTCTTC.

V is TRBV11-2 and J is TRBJ2-1; D may correspond to TRBD1 or TRBD2 (7 bases each). Per the germline V gene, CDR1 is SGHAT and CDR2 is FQNNGV. The CDR3 is 15 amino acids. V was trimmed by 6 bases and J by 5 bases, leaving 17 bases between them. This CDR3 reads CASSVGAGTDNEQFF. DNA of the CDR3: TGTGCCAGCAGTGTAGGAGCGGGGACAGACAATGAGCAGTTCTTC.

The chain is built from TRBV9 and TRBJ2-7; D may be TRBD2 (7 bases). The CDR3 consists of 15 residues. The V and J ends lost 0 bases and 6 bases respectively, with 16 bases between them. CDR1 SGDLS and CDR2 YYNGEE come from the germline V gene. The CDR3 nucleotides read TGTGCCAGCAGCGTAGAGGGCGGGGGCCAACCCGAGCAGTACTTC. Amino acids: CASSVEGGGQPEQYF.

This clone was seen a single time. This chain links TRBV6-4 with TRBJ1-1; D is possibly TRBD1 (5 bases). This CDR3 has 13 residues. V was shortened by 4 bases and J by 4 bases, with 10 bases between the two germline ends. Germline V CDR1 and CDR2: MRHNA, SNTAGT. The DNA for the CDR3 is TGTGCCAGCAGTGTGGGGGAAGGCACTGAAGCTTTCTTT. Its translation is CASSVGEGTEAFF.

The chain recombines TRBV4-1 with TRBJ1-2; tentative D call: TRBD1 (6 bases). This CDR3 is 15 amino acids long. With 5 bases removed from V and 3 bases from J, the gap between germline ends came to 16 bases. Germline CDR1 MGHRA, CDR2 YSYEKL. DNA for the CDR3: TGCGCCAGCAGCTCTCCAACAGGGATTTACTATGGCTACACCTTC. Translation gives CASSSPTGIYYGYTF.

V and J are TRBV13 and TRBJ1-4; TRBD1 is a possible D gene (5 bases). V lost 4 bases and J lost 7, with 13 bases in between. Germline CDR1 PRHDT, CDR2 FYEKMQ (reference sequence). The CDR3 runs 14 residues. CDR3 DNA sequence: TGTGCCAGCAGCTCAGGGATTGACGGTGAAAAACTGTTTTTT. Protein: CASSSGIDGEKLFF.